This TCR beta chain was captured by sequencing in a study of Graves' ophthalmopathy and Graves' hyperthyroidism. This clonotype was picked up many times. Its antigen is unknown. Investigators amplified TCR beta CDR3 regions from RNA transcripts. Second-round multiplex PCR came after a first-round RT-PCR that employed HTBI primers. One entry per CDR3 protein, called by TCRdb with MiXCR from the multiplex PCR reads. The data hold more than 300,000 distinct CDR3 sequences, with 15% to 20% observed a single time. Hyperthyroidism patients, aged 18 to 65, were newly diagnosed, under 2 months' duration. Whole-study findings and limits: Detected in blood as well were most expanded thyroid clonotypes with frequency above 0.001.

The receptor was isolated from an adult woman with stable Graves' hyperthyroidism. Sequencing was done on a sample of peripheral blood.

The CDR3 region is CATSRDMNYDQGAYAYEQYF. DNA of the CDR3: TGTGCCACCAGCAGAGATATGAATTATGACCAGGGGGCCTACGCCTACGAGCAGTACTTC. The rearrangement joins TRBV15 to TRBJ2-7; 8 bases agree with TRBD1. CDR1 and CDR2 (germline): LNHNV, YYDKDF (reference sequence). The V gene end was trimmed by 0 bases and the J gene end by 2 bases; junction bases not matched to a gene: 18. CDR3 length: 20 residues.